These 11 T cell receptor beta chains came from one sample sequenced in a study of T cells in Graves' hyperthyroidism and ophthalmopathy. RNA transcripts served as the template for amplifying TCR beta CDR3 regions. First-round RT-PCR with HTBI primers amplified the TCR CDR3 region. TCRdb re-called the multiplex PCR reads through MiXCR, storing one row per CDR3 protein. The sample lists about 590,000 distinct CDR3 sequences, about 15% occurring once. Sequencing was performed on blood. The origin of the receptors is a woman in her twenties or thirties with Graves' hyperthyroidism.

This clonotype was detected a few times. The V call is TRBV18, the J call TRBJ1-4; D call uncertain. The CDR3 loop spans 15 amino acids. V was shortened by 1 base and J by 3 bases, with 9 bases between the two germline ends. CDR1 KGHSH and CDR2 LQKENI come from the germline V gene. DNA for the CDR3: TGTGCCAGCTCACCACGCGGGCCCTCTAATGAAAAACTGTTTTTT. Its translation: CASSPRGPSNEKLFF. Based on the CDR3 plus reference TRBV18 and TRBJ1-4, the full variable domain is NAGVMQNPRHLVRRRGQEARLRCSPMKGHSHVYWYRQLPEEGLKFMVYLQKENIIDESGMPKERFSAEFPKEGPSILRIQQVVRGDSAAYFCASSPRGPSNEKLFFGSGTQLSVL.

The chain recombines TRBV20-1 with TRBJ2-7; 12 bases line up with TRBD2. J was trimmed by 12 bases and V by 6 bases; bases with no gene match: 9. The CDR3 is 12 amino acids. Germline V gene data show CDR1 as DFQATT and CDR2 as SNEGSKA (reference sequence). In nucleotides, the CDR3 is TGCAGTGCCGCTAGCGGGAGGGACGACCGGTACTTC. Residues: CSAASGRDDRYF.

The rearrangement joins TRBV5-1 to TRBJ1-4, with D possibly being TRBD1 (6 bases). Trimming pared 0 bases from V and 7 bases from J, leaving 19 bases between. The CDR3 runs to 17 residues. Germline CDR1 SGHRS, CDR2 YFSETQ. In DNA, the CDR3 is TGCGCCAGCAGCTTGGTCGGGGGCAGGACCGGAGGTGAAAAACTGTTTTTT. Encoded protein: CASSLVGGRTGGEKLFF.

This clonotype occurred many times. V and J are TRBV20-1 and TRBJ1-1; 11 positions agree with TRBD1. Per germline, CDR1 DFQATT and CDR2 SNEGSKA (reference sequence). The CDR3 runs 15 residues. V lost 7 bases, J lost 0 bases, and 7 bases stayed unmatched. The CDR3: CSVQDRGRMNTEAFF. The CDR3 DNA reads TGCAGTGTTCAGGACAGGGGGCGAATGAACACTGAAGCTTTCTTT.

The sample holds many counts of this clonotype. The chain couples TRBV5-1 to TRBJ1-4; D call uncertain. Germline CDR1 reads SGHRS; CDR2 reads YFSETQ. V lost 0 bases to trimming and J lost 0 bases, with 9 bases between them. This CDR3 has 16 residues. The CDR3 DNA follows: TGCGCCAGCAGCTTGGGACGCAGGACAACTAATGAAAAACTGTTTTTT. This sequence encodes CASSLGRRTTNEKLFF.

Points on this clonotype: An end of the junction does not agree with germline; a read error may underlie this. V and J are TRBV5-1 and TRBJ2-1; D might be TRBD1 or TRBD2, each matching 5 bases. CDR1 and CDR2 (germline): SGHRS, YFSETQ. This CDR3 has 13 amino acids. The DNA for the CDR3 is TGCGCCAGTGCAACTCTAGCAGGGAATGGGCAGTTCTTC. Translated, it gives CASATLAGNGQFF.

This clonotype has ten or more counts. As DNA, the CDR3 is TGTGCCAGCAGTACAGGGTTTGGCACTGAAGCTTTCTTT. It specifies CASSTGFGTEAFF. The rearrangement joins TRBV6-1 to TRBJ1-1; D is perhaps TRBD1 (6 bases). Germline V lookup: CDR1 MNHNS, CDR2 SASEGT. V was clipped by 5 bases and J by 4 bases, with 11 bases between them. The CDR3 is made up of 13 amino acids.

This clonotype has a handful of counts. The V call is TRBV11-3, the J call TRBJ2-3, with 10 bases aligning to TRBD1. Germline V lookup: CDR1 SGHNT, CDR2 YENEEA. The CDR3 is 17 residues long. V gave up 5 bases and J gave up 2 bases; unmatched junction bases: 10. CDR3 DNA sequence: TGTGCCAGCAGCCCAGCGACAGGGGGCTTAGACACAGATACGCAGTATTTT. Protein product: CASSPATGGLDTDTQYF.

The chain's CDR3 is CASSKRTGNTEAFF. DNA for the CDR3: TGTGCCAGCAGCAAACGGACAGGGAACACTGAAGCTTTCTTT. The gene calls are TRBV5-6 and TRBJ1-1, with 7 bases matching TRBD1. The V gene end was trimmed by 4 bases and the J gene end by 1 base; junction bases not matched to a gene: 4. Germline V gives CDR1 SGHDT, CDR2 YYEEEE. This CDR3 contains 14 residues. Filled out from reference TRBV5-6 and TRBJ1-1, the complete variable domain reads DAGVTQSPTHLIKTRGQQVTLRCSPKSGHDTVSWYQQALGQGPQFIFQYYEEEERQRGNFPDRFSGHQFPNYSSELNVNALLLGDSALYLCASSKRTGNTEAFFGQGTRLTVV.

As DNA, the CDR3 is TGCAGCGTTGAGCTAGCGGGAGGTGTGCAGTACTTC. Protein sequence: CSVELAGGVQYF. The chain is built from TRBV29-1 and TRBJ2-7; 11 nucleotides match TRBD2. Trimming took 3 bases from V and 9 from J; bases not matched to a gene: 4. Germline CDR1 and CDR2: SQVTM and ANQGSEA. This CDR3 has 12 amino acids.

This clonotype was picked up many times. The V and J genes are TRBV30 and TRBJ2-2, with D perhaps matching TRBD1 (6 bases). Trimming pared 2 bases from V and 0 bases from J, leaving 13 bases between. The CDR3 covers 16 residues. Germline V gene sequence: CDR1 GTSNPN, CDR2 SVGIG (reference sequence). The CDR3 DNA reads TGTGCCTGGAGTAAACCGACAGGTTCGAACACCGGGGAGCTGTTTTTT. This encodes CAWSKPTGSNTGELFF.